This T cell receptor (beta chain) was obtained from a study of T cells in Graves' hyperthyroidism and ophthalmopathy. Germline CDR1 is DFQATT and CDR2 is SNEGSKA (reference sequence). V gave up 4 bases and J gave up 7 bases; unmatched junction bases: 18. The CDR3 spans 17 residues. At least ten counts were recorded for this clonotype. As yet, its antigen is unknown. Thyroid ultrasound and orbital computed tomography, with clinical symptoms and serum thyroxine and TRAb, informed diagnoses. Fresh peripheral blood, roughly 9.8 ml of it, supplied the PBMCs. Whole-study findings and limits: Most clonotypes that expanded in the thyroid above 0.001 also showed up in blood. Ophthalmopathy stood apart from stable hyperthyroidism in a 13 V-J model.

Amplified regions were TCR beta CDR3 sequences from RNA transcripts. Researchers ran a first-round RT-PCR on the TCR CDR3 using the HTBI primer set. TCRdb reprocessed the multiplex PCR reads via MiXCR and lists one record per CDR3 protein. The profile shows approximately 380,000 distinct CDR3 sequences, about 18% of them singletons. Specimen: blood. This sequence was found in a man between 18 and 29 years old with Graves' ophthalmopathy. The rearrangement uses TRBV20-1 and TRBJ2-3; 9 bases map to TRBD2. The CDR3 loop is CSAKAPRRGGAVHTQYF. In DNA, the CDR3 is TGCAGTGCTAAAGCCCCCCGGCGGGGGGGCGCGGTTCATACGCAGTATTTT.